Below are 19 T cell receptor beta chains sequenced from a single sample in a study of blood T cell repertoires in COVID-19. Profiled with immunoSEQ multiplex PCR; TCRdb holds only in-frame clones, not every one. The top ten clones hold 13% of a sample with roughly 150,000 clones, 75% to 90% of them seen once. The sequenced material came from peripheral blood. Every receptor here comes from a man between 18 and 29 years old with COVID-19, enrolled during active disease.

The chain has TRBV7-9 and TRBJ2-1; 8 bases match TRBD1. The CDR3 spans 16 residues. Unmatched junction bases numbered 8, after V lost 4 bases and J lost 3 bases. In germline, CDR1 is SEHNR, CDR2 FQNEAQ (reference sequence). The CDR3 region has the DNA TGTGCCAGCAGCTCCGGGACAGGATATTACTACAATGAGCAGTTCTTC. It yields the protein CASSSGTGYYYNEQFF.

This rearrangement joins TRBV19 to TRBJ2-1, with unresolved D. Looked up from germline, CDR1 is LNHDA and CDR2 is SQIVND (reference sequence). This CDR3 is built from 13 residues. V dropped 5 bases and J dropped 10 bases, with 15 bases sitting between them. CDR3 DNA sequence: TGTGCCAGTAGTCCATTCCCCGGGTTAGAGCAGTTCTTC. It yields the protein CASSPFPGLEQFF.

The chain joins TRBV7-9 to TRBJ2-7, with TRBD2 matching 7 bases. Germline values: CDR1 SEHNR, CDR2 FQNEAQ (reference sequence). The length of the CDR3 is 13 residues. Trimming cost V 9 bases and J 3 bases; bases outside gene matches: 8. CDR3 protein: CASEPREIYEQYF. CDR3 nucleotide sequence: TGTGCCAGTGAACCGCGGGAGATCTACGAGCAGTACTTC.

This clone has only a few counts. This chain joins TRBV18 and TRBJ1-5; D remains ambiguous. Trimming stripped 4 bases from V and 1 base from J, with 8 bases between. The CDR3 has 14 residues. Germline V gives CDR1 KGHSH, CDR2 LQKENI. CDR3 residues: CASSLQSSNQPQHF. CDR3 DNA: TGTGCCAGCTCACTCCAATCAAGCAATCAGCCCCAGCATTTT.

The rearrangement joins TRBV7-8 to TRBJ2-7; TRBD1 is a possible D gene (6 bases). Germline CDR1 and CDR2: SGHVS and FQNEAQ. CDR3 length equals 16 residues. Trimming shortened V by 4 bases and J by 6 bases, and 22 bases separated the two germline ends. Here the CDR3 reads CASSSYTGTRNGEQYF. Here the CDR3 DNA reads TGTGCCAGCAGCTCATATACCGGGACAAGGAATGGCGAGCAGTACTTC.

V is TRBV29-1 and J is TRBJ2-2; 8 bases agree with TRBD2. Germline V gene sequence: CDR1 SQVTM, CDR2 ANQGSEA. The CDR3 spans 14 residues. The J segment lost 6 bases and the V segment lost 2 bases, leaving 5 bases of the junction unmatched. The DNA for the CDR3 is TGCAGCGTTGAAATAGCGGGAACCCCCGGGGAGCTGTTTTTT. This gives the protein CSVEIAGTPGELFF.

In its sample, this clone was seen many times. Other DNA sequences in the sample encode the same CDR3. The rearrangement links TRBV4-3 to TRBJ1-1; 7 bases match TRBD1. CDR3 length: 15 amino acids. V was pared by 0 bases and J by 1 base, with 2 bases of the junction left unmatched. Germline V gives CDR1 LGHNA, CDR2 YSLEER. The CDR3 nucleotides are TGCGCCAGCAGCCAAGATTCAGGGGGGAACACTGAAGCTTTCTTT. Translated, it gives CASSQDSGGNTEAFF.

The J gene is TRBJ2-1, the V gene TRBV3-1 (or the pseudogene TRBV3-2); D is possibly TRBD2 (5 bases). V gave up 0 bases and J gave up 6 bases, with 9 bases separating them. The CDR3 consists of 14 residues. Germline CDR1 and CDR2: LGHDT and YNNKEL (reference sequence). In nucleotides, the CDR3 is TGTGCCAGCAGCCAAGATCAACTAGTCAATGAGCAGTTCTTC. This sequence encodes CASSQDQLVNEQFF.

This chain's CDR3 is CASSTSGRGEQYF. In DNA form, the CDR3 reads TGTGCCAGCTCAACAAGCGGGAGGGGCGAGCAGTACTTC. The rearrangement joins TRBV9 to TRBJ2-7; 10 bases are a match to TRBD2. Losses at the gene ends were 7 bases for V and 6 bases for J; bases not matched to a gene: 7. CDR1 and CDR2 from the germline V gene are SGDLS and YYNGEE. This CDR3 has 13 residues.

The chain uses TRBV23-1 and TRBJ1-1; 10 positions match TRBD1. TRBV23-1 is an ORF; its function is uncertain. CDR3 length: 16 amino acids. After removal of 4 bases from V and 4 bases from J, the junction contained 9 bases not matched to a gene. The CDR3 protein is CASSLPTGGELTEAFF. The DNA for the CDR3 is TGCGCCAGCAGTCTTCCGACAGGGGGCGAACTCACTGAAGCTTTCTTT.

The CDR3 region has the DNA TGCAGCGTTGGGACAGGCTCCTACAATGAGCAGTTCTTC. It is translated as CSVGTGSYNEQFF. The chain carries TRBV29-1 and TRBJ2-1, with 7 bases fitting TRBD1. CDR3 length equals 13 residues. V dropped 4 bases and J dropped 0; count of bases not matched to a gene: 0. CDR1 SQVTM and CDR2 ANQGSEA come from the germline V gene.

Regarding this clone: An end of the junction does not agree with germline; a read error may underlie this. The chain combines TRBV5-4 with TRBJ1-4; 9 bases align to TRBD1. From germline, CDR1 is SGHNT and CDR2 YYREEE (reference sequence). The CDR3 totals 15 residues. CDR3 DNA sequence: TGTGCCAGCAGCTTGGGGGACAGGGAGTACCAAAAACTGCTTTTT. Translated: CASSLGDREYQKLLF.

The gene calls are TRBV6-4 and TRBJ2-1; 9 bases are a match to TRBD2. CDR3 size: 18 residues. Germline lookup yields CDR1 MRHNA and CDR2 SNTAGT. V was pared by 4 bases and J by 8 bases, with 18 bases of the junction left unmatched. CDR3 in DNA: TGTGCCAGCAGTGGCTCTCCCAGGGATAGCGGGAGTCGGGATGAGCAGTTCTTC. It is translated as CASSGSPRDSGSRDEQFF.

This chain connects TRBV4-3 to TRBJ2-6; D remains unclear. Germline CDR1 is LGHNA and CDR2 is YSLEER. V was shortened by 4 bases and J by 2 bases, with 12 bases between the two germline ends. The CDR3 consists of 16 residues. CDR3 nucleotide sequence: TGCGCCAGCAGCCCTAGGAGATCGGCTGGGGCCAACGTCCTGACTTTC. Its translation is CASSPRRSAGANVLTF.

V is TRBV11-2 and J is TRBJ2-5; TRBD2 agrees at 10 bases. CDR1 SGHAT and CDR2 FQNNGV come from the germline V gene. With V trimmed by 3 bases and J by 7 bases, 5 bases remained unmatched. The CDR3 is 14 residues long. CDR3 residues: CASSFSAGGVTQYF. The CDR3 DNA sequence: TGTGCCAGCAGCTTCTCAGCGGGAGGGGTGACCCAGTACTTC.

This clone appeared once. The CDR3 nucleotides are TGTGCCACCAGCTACGCCCGGGGGTATGGTCAGCCCCAGCATTTT. This gives the protein CATSYARGYGQPQHF. The V gene is TRBV15, the J gene TRBJ1-5, with D possibly being TRBD1 (5 bases). This CDR3 is 15 amino acids long. The germline V and J ends were trimmed by 5 bases and 6 bases, with 17 bases remaining between them. In germline, CDR1 is LNHNV, CDR2 YYDKDF (reference sequence).

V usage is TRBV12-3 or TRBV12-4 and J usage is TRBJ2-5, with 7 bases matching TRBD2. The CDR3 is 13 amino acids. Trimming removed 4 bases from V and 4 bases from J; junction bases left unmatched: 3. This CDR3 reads CASSWEGRETQYF. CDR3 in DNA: TGTGCCAGCAGTTGGGAGGGGAGAGAGACCCAGTACTTC.

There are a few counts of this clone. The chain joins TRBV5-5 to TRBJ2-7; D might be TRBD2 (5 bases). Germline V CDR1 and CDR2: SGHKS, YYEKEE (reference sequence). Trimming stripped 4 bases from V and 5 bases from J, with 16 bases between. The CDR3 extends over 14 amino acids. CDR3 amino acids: CASSKERVGNEQYF. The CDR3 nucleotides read TGTGCCAGCAGCAAGGAAAGGGTCGGGAACGAGCAGTACTTC.

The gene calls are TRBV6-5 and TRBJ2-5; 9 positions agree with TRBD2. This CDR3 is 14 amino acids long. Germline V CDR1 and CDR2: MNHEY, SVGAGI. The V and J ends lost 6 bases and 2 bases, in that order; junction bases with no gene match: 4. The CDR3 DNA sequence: TGTGCCAGCAGAGGTAGCGGGAGTCAAGAGACCCAGTACTTC. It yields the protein CASRGSGSQETQYF.